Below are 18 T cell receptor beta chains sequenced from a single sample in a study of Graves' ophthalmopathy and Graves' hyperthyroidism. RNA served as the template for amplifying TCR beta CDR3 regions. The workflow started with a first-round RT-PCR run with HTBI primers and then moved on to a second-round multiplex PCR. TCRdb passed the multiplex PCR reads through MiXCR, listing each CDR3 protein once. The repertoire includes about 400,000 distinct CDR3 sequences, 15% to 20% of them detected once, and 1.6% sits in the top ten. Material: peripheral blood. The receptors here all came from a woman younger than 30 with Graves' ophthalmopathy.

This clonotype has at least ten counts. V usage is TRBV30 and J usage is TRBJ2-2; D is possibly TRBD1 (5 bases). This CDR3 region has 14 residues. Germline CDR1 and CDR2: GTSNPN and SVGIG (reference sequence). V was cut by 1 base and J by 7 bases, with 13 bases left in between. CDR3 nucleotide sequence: TGTGCCTGGAGTGGGGCAGGGATTGGCGGGGAGCTGTTTTTT. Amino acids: CAWSGAGIGGELFF.

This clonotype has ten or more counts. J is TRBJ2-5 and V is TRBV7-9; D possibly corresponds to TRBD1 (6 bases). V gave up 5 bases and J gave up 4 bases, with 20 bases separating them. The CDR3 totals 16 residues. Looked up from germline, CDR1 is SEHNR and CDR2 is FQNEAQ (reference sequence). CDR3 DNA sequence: TGTGCCAGCAGCCCTGAAGGACAGTCGATGCGAGAGACCCAGTACTTC. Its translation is CASSPEGQSMRETQYF.

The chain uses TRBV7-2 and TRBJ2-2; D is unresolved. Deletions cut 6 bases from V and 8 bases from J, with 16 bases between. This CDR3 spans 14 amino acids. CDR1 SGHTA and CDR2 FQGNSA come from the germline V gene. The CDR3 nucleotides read TGTGCCAGCAGTTATTCCCAGTGGTGGGGGGAGCTGTTTTTT. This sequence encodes CASSYSQWWGELFF.

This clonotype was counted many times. This CDR3 is CASSQHTEAFF. The DNA for the CDR3 is TGTGCCAGCAGCCAGCACACTGAAGCTTTCTTT. This chain uses TRBV3-1 with TRBJ1-1; D call uncertain. This CDR3 comprises 11 residues. Trimming left V 3 bases short and J 3 bases short, with 2 bases between. Per the germline V gene, CDR1 is LGHDT and CDR2 is YNNKEL (reference sequence).

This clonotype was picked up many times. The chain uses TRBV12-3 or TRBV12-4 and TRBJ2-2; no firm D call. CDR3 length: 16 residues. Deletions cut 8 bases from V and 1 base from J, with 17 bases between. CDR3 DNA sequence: TGTGCCAGCGACGGCCGTGGGTCAGGGAACACCGGGGAGCTGTTTTTT. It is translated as CASDGRGSGNTGELFF.

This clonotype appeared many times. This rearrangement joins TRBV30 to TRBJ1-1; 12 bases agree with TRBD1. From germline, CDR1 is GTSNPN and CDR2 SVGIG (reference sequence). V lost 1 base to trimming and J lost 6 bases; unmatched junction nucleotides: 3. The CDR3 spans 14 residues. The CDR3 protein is CAWSEGQGAAEAFF. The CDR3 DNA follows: TGTGCCTGGAGTGAGGGACAGGGGGCCGCTGAAGCTTTCTTT.

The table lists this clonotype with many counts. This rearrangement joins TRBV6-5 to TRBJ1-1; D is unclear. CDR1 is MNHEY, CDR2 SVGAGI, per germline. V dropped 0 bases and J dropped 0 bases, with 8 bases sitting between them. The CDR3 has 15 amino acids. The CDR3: CASSYSRLMNTEAFF. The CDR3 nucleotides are TGTGCCAGCAGTTACTCCCGGCTTATGAACACTGAAGCTTTCTTT.

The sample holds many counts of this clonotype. The CDR3 sequence: CSARDLLGGINSPLHF. In DNA, the CDR3 is TGCAGTGCTAGAGATCTCTTGGGGGGCATTAATTCACCCCTCCACTTT. The gene calls are TRBV20-1 and TRBJ1-6; a weak D match, TRBD1 (6 bases). The CDR3 is made up of 16 amino acids. V gave up 0 bases and J gave up 6 bases, with 15 bases separating them. Germline CDR1 and CDR2: DFQATT and SNEGSKA (reference sequence).

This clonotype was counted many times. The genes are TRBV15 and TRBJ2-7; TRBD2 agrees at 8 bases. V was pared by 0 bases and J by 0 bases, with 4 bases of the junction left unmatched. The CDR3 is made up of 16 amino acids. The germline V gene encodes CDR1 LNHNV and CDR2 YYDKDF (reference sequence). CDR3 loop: CATSRDLAGASYEQYF. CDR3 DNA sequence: TGTGCCACCAGCAGAGATCTAGCGGGTGCCTCCTACGAGCAGTACTTC.

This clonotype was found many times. CDR3 sequence reads: CATSERDILTGELFF. CDR3 coding DNA: TGTGCCACCAGTGAAAGGGACATCCTCACCGGGGAGCTGTTTTTT. The chain employs TRBV24-1 and TRBJ2-2; tentatively, D is TRBD1 (6 bases). Trimming removed 4 bases at V and 4 bases at J, with 12 bases between. The CDR3 sequence is 15 residues long. CDR1 and CDR2 (germline): KGHDR, SFDVKD.

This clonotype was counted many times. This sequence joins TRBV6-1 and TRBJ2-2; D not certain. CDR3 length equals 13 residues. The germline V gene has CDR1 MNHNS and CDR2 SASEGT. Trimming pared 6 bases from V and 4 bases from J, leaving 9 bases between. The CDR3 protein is CASRFSVTGELFF. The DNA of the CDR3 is TGTGCCAGCAGGTTCAGTGTCACCGGGGAGCTGTTTTTT.

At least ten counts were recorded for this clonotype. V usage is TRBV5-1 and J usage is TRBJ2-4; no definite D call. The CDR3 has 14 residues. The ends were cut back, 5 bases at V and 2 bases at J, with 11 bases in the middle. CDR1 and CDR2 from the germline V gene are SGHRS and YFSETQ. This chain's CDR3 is CASSPGRTKNIQYF. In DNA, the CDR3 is TGCGCCAGCAGTCCGGGTAGAACCAAAAACATTCAGTACTTC.

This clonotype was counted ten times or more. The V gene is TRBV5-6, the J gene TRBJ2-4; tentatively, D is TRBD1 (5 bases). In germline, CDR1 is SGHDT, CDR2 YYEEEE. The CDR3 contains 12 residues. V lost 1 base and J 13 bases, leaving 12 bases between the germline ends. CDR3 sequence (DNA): TGTGCCAGCAGCTTGAGTACAGGAGCCCAGTACTTC. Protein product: CASSLSTGAQYF.

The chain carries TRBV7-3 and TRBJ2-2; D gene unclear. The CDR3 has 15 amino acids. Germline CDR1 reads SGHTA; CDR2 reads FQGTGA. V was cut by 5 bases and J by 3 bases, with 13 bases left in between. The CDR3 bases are TGTGCCAGCAGCCTTGGGAACGCGGACACCGGGGAGCTGTTTTTT. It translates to CASSLGNADTGELFF.

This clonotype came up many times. The chain's CDR3 is CAISEPGQGAFYEQYF. The CDR3 coding sequence is TGTGCCATCAGTGAACCGGGACAGGGGGCATTCTACGAGCAGTACTTC. The genes are TRBV10-3 and TRBJ2-7, with TRBD1 identical over 12 bases. CDR1 is ENHRY, CDR2 SYGVKD, per germline. After removal of 3 bases from V and 3 bases from J, the junction contained 6 bases not matched to a gene. The CDR3 loop spans 16 amino acids.

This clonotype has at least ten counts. The CDR3 DNA follows: TGTGCTAGTGGTTTTTTGACGGGTTATAGGGCCCAAGAGACCCAGTACTTC. It specifies CASGFLTGYRAQETQYF. The J gene is TRBJ2-5, the V gene TRBV12-5; D remains ambiguous. This CDR3 spans 17 amino acids. V was shortened by 3 bases and J by 1 base, with 18 bases between the two germline ends. Germline values: CDR1 LGHNT, CDR2 FRNRAP. The full variable domain, in which reference TRBV12-5 and TRBJ2-5 provide the parts outside the CDR3, is DARVTQTPRHKVTEMGQEVTMRCQPILGHNTVFWYRQTMMQGLELLAYFRNRAPLDDSGMPKDRFSAEMPDATLATLKIQPSEPRDSAVYFCASGFLTGYRAQETQYFGPGTRLLVL.

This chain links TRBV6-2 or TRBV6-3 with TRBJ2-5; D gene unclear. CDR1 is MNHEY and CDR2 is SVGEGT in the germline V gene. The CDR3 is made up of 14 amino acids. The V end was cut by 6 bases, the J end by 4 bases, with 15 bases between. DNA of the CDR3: TGTGCCAGCAGCACTCCCCGGGCTTCAGAGACCCAGTACTTC. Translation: CASSTPRASETQYF.

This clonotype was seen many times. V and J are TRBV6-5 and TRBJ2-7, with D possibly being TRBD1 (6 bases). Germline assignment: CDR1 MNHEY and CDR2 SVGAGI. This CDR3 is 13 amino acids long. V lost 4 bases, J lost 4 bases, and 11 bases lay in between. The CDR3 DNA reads TGTGCCAGCAGTTCCAGGGGCGAATACGAGCAGTACTTC. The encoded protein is CASSSRGEYEQYF.